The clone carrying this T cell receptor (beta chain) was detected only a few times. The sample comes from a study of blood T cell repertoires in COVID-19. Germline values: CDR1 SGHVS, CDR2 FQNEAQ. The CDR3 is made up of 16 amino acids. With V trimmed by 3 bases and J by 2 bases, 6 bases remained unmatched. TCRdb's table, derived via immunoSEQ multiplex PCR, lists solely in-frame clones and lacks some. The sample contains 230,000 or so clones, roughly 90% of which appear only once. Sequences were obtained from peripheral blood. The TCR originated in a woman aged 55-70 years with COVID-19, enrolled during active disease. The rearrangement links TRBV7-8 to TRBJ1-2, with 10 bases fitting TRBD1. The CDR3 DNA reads TGTGCCAGCAGCTTGACAGGGGGCGCGATAAACTATGGCTACACCTTC. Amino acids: CASSLTGGAINYGYTF.